The clone carrying this TCR beta chain was picked up one time. One end of the junction is discordant with germline, which a read error may explain. The primer mix had 60 Vbeta and 13 Jbeta primers. Profiling relied on immunoSEQ multiplex PCR, and the TCRdb table lists in-frame clones only, not all of them. The table lists about 120,000 clones, around 86% of them singletons. Looked up from germline, CDR1 is SGHRS and CDR2 is YFSETQ. This CDR3 has 15 residues. The data were obtained in a study of cytomegalovirus exposure and HLA in healthy donors. The receptor was derived from a man aged 25-45 years in good health and CMV-seronegative. Sequences were obtained from PBMCs. The genes are TRBV5-1 and TRBJ2-1; possible D gene TRBD1, 5 bases. This CDR3 reads CASTLTVVSVNEQFF. The DNA of the CDR3 is TGCGCCAGCACCTTGACAGTGGTGTCAGTCAATGAGCAGTTCTTC.